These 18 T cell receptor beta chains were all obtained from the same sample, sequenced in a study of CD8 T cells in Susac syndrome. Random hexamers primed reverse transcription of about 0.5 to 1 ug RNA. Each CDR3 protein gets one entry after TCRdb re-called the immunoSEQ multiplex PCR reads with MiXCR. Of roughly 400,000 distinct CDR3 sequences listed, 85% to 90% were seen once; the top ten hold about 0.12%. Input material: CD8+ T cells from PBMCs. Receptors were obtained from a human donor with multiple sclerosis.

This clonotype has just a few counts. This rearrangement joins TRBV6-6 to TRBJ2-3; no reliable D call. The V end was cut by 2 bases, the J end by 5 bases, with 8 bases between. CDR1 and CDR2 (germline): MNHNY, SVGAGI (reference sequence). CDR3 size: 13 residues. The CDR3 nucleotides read TGTGCCAGCAGTTACCTCGTCGGAGATACGCAGTATTTT. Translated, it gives CASSYLVGDTQYF.

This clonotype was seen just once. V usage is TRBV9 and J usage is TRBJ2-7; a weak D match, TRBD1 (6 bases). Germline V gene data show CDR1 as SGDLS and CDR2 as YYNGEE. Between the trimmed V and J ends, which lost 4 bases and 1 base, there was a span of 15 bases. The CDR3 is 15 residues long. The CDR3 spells CASSPRQDPSYEQYF. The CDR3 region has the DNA TGTGCCAGCAGCCCCCGACAGGACCCATCCTACGAGCAGTACTTC.

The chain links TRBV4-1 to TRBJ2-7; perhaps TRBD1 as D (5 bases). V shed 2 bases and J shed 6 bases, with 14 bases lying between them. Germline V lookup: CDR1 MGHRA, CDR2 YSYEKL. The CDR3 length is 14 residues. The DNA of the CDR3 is TGCGCCAGCAGCCAAAGACGAGGTGGGGCCGAGCAGTACTTC. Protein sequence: CASSQRRGGAEQYF.

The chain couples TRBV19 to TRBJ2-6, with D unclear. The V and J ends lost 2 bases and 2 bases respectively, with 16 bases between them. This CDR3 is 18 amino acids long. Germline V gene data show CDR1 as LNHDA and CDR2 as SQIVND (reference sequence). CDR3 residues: CASSILVLAEAGANVLTF. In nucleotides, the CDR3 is TGTGCCAGTAGTATATTGGTCCTCGCGGAAGCTGGGGCCAACGTCCTGACTTTC.

CDR3 in amino acids: CASSMGLKPYEQYF. The CDR3 nucleotides read TGTGCCAGTAGTATGGGACTTAAACCCTACGAGCAGTACTTC. The chain employs TRBV19 and TRBJ2-7; TRBD2 might be the D (6 bases). Germline V gene data show CDR1 as LNHDA and CDR2 as SQIVND (reference sequence). V shed 3 bases and J shed 2 bases, with 11 bases lying between them. The CDR3 has 14 amino acids.

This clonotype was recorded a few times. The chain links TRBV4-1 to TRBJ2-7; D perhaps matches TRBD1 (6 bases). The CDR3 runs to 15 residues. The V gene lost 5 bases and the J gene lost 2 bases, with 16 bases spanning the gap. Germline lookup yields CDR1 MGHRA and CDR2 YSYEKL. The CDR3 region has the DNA TGCGCCAGCAGCTTCTACCAGGGGACCCCCTACGAGCAGTACTTC. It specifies CASSFYQGTPYEQYF.

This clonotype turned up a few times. DNA of the CDR3: TGTGCCAGCAGTTCGAGGCGGATTACAGGGTTACAAGAGACCCAGTACTTC. Translating gives CASSSRRITGLQETQYF. This chain uses TRBV6-5 with TRBJ2-5, with D perhaps matching TRBD1 (6 bases). The CDR3 contains 17 residues. Trimming pared 4 bases from V and 2 bases from J, leaving 20 bases between. Germline V gives CDR1 MNHEY, CDR2 SVGAGI.

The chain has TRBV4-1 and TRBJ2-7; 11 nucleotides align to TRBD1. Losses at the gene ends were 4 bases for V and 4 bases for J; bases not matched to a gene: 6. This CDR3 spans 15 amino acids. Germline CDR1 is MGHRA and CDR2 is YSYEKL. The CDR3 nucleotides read TGCGCCAGCAGCCTCCGGGACAGGGGGGGGTACGAGCAGTACTTC. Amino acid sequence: CASSLRDRGGYEQYF.

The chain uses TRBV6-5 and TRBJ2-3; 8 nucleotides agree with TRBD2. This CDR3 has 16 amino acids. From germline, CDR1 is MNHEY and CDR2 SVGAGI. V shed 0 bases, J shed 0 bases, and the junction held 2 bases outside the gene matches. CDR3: CASSYSLAGSTDTQYF. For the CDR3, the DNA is TGTGCCAGCAGTTACTCCTTAGCGGGGAGCACAGATACGCAGTATTTT.

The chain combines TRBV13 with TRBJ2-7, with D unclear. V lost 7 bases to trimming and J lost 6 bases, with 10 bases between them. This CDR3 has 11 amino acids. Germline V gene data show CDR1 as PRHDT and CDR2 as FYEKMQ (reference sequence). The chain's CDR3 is CASNSGAEQYF. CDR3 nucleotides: TGTGCCAGCAACTCGGGCGCCGAGCAGTACTTC.

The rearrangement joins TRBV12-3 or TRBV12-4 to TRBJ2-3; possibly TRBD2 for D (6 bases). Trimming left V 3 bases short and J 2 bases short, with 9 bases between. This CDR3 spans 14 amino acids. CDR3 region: CASSFGGATDTQYF. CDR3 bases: TGTGCCAGCAGTTTTGGAGGGGCCACAGATACGCAGTATTTT.

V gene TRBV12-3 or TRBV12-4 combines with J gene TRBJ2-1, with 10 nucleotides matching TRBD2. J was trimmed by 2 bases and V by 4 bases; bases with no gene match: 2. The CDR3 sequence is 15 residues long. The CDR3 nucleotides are TGTGCCAGCAGTTGGGGACTAGCGACCTACAATGAGCAGTTCTTC. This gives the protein CASSWGLATYNEQFF.

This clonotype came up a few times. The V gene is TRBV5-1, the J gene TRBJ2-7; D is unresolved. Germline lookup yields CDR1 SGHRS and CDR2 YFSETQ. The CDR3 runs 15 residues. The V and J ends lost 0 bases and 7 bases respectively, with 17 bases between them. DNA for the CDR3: TGCGCCAGCAGCTTGGATCGAGGCGGTCCATGGGAGCAGTACTTC. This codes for CASSLDRGGPWEQYF.

The CDR3 region is CASSLNGAEAFF. The DNA for the CDR3 is TGTGCCAGCTCTCTCAACGGCGCTGAAGCTTTCTTT. The chain carries TRBV6-5 and TRBJ1-1; D uncertain. V was trimmed by 8 bases and J by 6 bases, leaving 13 bases between them. Germline V lookup: CDR1 MNHEY, CDR2 SVGAGI. This CDR3 contains 12 residues.

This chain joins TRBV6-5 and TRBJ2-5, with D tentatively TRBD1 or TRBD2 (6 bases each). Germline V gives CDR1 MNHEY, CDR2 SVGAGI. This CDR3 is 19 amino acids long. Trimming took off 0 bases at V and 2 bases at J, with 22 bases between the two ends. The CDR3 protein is CASSYSEPGRDNRQETQYF. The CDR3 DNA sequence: TGTGCCAGCAGTTACTCGGAGCCCGGGCGGGACAATCGACAAGAGACCCAGTACTTC.

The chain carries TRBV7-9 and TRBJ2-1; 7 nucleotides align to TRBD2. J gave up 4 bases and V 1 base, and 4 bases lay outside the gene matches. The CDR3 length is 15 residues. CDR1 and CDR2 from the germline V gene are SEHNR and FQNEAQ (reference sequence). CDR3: CASSLVSSGYNEQFF. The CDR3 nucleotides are TGTGCCAGCAGCTTAGTGTCTAGCGGTTACAATGAGCAGTTCTTC.

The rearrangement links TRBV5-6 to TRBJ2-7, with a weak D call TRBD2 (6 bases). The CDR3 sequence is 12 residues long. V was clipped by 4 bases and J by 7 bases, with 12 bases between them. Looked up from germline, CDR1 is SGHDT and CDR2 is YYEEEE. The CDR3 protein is CASSPYGGEQYF. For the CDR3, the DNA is TGTGCCAGCAGCCCTTACGGGGGAGAGCAGTACTTC.

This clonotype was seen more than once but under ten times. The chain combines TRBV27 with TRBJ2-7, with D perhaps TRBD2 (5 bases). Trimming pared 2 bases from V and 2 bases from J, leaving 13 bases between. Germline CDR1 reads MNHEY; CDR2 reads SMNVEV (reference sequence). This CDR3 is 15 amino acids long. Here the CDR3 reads CASSLAGSLPYEQYF. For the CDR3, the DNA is TGTGCCAGCAGTTTAGCTGGGAGTCTGCCCTACGAGCAGTACTTC.